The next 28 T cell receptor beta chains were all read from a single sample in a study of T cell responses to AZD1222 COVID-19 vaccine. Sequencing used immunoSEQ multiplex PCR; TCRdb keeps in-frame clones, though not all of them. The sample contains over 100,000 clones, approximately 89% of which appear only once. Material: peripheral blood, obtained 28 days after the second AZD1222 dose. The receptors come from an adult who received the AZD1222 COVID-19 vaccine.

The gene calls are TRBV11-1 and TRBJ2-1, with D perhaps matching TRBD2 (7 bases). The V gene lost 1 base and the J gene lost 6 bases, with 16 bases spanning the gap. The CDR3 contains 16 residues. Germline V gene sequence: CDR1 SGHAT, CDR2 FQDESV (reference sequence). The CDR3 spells CASSLVVGGPPNEQFF. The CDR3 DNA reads TGTGCCAGCAGCTTAGTGGTCGGGGGGCCCCCCAATGAGCAGTTCTTC.

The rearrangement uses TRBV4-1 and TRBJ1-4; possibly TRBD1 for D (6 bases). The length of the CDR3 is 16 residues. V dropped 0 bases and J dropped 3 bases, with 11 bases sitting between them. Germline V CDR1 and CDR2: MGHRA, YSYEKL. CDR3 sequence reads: CASSQDQGTPNEKLFF. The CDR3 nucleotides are TGCGCCAGCAGCCAAGATCAGGGGACGCCTAATGAAAAACTGTTTTTT.

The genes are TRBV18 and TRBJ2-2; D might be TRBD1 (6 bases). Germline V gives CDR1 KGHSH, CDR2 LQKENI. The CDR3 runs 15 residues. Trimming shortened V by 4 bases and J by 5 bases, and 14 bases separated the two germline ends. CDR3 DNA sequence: TGTGCCAGCTCACAAACAGGGTTGTTGACCGGGGAGCTGTTTTTT. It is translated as CASSQTGLLTGELFF. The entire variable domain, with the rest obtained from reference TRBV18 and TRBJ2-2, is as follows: NAGVMQNPRHLVRRRGQEARLRCSPMKGHSHVYWYRQLPEEGLKFMVYLQKENIIDESGMPKERFSAEFPKEGPSILRIQQVVRGDSAAYFCASSQTGLLTGELFFGEGSRLTVL.

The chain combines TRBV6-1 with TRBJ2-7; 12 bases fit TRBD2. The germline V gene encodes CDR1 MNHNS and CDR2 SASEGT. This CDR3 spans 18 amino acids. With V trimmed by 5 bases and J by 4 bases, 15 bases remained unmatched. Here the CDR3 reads CASSKGLAGTVLGYEQYF. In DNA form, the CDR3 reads TGTGCCAGCAGTAAAGGACTAGCGGGGACGGTACTGGGGTACGAGCAGTACTTC.

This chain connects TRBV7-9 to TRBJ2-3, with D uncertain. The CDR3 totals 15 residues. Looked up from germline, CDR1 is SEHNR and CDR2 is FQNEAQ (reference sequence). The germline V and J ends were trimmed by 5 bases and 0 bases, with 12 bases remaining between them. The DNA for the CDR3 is TGTGCCAGCAGCCCATTCATAGCTAGCACAGATACGCAGTATTTT. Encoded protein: CASSPFIASTDTQYF.

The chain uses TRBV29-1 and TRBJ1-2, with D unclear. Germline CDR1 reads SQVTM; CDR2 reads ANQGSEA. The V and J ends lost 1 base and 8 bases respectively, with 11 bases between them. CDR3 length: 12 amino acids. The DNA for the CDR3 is TGCAGCGTTGAAGGTCTTTTTAGCGGCTACACCTTC. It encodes CSVEGLFSGYTF. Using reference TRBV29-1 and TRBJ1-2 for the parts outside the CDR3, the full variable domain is SAVISQKPSRDICQRGTSLTIQCQVDSQVTMMFWYRQQPGQSLTLIATANQGSEATYESGFVIDKFPISRPNLTFSTLTVSNMSPEDSSIYLCSVEGLFSGYTFGSGTRLTVV.

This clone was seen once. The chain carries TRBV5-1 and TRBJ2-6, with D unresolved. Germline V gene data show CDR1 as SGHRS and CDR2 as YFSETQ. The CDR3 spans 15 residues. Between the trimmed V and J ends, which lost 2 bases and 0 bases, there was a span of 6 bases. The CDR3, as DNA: TGCGCCAGCAGCTTCCAGAGCTCTGGGGCCAACGTCCTGACTTTC. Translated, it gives CASSFQSSGANVLTF. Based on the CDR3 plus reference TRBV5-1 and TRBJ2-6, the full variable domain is KAGVTQTPRYLIKTRGQQVTLSCSPISGHRSVSWYQQTPGQGLQFLFEYFSETQRNKGNFPGRFSGRQFSNSRSEMNVSTLELGDSALYLCASSFQSSGANVLTFGAGSRLTVL.

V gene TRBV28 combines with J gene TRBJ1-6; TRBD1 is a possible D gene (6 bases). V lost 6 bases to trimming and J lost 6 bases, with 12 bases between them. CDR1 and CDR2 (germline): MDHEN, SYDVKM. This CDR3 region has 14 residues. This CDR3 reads CASSLVGGNSPLHF. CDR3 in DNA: TGTGCCAGCAGCCTGGTAGGGGGTAATTCACCCCTCCACTTT.

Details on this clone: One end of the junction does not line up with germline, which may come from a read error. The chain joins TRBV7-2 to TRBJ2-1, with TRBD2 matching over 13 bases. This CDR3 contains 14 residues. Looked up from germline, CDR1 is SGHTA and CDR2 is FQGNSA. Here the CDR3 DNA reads TGTGCCAGCAGGTTAGGACTAGCGGGGGATGAGCAGTTCTTC. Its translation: CASRLGLAGDEQFF.

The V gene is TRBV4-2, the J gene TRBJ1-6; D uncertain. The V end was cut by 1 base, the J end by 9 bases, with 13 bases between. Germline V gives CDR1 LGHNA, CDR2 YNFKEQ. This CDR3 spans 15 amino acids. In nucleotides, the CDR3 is TGTGCCAGCAGCCAAGGAATGGACGTTAGTTCACCCCTCCACTTT. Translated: CASSQGMDVSSPLHF.

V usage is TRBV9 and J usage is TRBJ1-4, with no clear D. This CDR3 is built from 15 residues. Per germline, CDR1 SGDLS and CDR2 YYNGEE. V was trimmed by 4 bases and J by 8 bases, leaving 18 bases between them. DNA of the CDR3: TGTGCCAGCAGCAAAAGCCCCGGGGAAGAGGAAAAACTGTTTTTT. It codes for CASSKSPGEEEKLFF.

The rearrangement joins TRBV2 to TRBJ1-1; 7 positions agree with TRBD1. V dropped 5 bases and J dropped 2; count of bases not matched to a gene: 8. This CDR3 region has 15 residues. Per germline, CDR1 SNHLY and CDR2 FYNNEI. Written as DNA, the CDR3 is TGTGCCAGCAGTTCTCCTGACAGGGTCAACACTGAAGCTTTCTTT. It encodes CASSSPDRVNTEAFF.

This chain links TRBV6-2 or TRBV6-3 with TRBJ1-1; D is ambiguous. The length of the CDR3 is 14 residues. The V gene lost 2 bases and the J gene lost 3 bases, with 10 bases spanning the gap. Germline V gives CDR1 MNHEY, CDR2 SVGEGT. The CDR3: CASSYGTSDTEAFF. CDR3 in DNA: TGTGCCAGCAGTTACGGAACTTCGGACACTGAAGCTTTCTTT.

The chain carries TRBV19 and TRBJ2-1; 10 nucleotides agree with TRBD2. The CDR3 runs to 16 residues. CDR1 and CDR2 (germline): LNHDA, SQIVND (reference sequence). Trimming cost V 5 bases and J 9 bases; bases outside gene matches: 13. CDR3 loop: CASSPTPSGGAGEQFF. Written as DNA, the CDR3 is TGTGCCAGTAGTCCCACCCCAAGCGGGGGGGCAGGTGAGCAGTTCTTC.

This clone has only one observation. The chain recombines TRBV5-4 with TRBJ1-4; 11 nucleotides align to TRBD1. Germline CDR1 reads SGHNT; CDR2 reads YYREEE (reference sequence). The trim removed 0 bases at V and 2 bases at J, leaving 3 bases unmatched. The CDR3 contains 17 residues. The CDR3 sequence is CASSLGGQGATNEKLFF. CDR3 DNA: TGTGCCAGCAGCTTGGGAGGACAGGGGGCGACTAATGAAAAACTGTTTTTT. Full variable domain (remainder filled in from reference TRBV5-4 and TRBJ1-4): ETGVTQSPTHLIKTRGQQVTLRCSSQSGHNTVSWYQQALGQGPQFIFQYYREEENGRGNFPPRFSGLQFPNYSSELNVNALELDDSALYLCASSLGGQGATNEKLFFGSGTQLSVL.

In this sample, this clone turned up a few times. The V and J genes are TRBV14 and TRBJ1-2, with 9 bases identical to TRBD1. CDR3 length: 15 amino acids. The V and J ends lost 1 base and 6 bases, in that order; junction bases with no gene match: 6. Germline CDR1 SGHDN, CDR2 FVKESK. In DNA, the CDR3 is TGTGCCAGCAGCCAAGTGGGACAGGGTAATCATGGCTACACCTTC. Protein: CASSQVGQGNHGYTF.

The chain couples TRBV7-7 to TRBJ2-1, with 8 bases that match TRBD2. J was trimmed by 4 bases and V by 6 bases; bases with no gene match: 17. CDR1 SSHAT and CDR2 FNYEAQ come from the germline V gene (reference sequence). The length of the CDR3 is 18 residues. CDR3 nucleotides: TGTGCCAGCAGTGATAAACCCCTACTAGCGGTCGGTTACAATGAGCAGTTCTTC. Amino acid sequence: CASSDKPLLAVGYNEQFF. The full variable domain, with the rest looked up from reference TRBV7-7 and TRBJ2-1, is GAGVSQSPRYKVTKRGQDVTLRCDPISSHATLYWYQQALGQGPEFLTYFNYEAQPDKSGLPSDRFSAERPEGSISTLTIQRTEQRDSAMYRCASSDKPLLAVGYNEQFFGPGTRLTVL.

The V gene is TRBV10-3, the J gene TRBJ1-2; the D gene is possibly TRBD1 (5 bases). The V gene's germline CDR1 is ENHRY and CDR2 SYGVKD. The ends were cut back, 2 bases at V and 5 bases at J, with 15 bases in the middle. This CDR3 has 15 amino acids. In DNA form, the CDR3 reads TGTGCCATCAGTGAGGGGGGACCCTTAGGGTATGGCTACACCTTC. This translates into CAISEGGPLGYGYTF.

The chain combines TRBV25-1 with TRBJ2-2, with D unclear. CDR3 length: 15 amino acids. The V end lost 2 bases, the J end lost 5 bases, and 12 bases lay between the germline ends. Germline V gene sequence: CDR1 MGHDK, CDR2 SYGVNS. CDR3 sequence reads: CASSEAVLGTGELFF. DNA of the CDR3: TGTGCCAGCAGTGAAGCAGTATTGGGGACCGGGGAGCTGTTTTTT.

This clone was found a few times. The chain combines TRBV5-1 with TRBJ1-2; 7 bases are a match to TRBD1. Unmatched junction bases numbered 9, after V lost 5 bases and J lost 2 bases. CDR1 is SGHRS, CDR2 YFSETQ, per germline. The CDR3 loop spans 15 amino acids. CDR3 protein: CASRDLTGWNYGYTF. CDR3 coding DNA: TGCGCCAGCAGAGACTTGACAGGGTGGAACTATGGCTACACCTTC.

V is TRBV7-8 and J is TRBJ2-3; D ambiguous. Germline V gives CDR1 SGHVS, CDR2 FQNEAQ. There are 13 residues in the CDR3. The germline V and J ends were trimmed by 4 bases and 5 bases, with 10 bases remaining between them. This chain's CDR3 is CASSSFSEDTQYF. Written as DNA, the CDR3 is TGTGCCAGCAGCTCATTTTCTGAAGATACGCAGTATTTT.

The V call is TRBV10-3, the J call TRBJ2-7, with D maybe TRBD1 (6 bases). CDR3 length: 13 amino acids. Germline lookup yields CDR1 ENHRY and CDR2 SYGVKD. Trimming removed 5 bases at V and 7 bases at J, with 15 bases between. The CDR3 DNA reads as TGTGCCATCAGTCCCCCGGACAGCTGGGAGCAGTACTTC. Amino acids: CAISPPDSWEQYF.

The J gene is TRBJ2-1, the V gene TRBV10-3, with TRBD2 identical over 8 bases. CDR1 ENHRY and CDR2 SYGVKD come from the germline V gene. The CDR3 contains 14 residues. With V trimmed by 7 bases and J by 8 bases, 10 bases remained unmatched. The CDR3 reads CAITSGSSRDEQFF. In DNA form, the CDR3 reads TGTGCCATCACTAGCGGGTCCTCACGGGATGAGCAGTTCTTC.

The CDR3 loop is CASSQGVDSGNTIYF. The CDR3 coding sequence is TGTGCCAGCAGCCAAGGCGTGGACTCTGGAAACACCATATATTTT. The chain couples TRBV3-1 (or the pseudogene TRBV3-2) to TRBJ1-3; D call uncertain. The CDR3 has 15 residues. V was cut by 1 base and J by 0 bases, with 7 bases left in between. The germline V gene has CDR1 LGHDT and CDR2 YNNKEL (reference sequence).

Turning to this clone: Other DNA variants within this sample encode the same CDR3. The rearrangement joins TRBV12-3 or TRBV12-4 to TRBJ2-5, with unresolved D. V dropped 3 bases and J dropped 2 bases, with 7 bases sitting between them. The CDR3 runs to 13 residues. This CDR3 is CASSLGPQETQYF. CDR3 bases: TGTGCCAGCAGTTTGGGCCCTCAAGAGACCCAGTACTTC.

For the CDR3, the DNA is TGTGCCAGCAGCCCGGGGGGCTCTGGGGCCAACGTCCTGACTTTC. Amino acid sequence: CASSPGGSGANVLTF. The rearrangement joins TRBV11-2 to TRBJ2-6; 7 nucleotides agree with TRBD2. Trimming at V came to 5 bases and at J to 0 bases, leaving 1 base not matched to a gene. The CDR3 length is 15 residues. Germline V gene lookup returns CDR1 SGHAT and CDR2 FQNNGV.

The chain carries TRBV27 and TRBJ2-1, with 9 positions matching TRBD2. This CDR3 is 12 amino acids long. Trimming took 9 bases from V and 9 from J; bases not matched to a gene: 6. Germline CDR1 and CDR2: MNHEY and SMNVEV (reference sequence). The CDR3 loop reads CASKGLASEQFF. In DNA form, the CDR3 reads TGTGCCAGTAAGGGACTAGCATCTGAGCAGTTCTTC.

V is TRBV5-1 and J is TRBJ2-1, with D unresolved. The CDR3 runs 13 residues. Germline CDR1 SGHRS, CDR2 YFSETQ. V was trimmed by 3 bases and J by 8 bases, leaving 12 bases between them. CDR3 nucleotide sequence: TGCGCCAGCAGCTCTACTCTATGGGATGAGCAGTTCTTC. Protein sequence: CASSSTLWDEQFF.